The subject of this entry is one T cell receptor beta chain. This clonotype was observed a handful of times. Its antigen is currently not known. No much larger clone exists at a distance of one base, and base qualities are not known. TCR alpha and beta chain libraries were amplified separately from the second PCR step onward. Donor CMV status was determined by IFNgamma production from CD4+ T cells after overnight stimulation of fresh PBMCs with CMV viral lysate. Using Miltenyi beads, CD4 T cells were first positively selected, and CD8 T cells were then positively selected from the CD4-negative fraction. Cells stained for CD3, CD4, CD8, CD45RA, CD27 and a live/dead dye were sorted on a BD Aria II into four subsets by CD45RA and CD27. Blood came from a few healthy volunteers, each fractionated into CD4 and CD8 T cells and then into four differentiation subsets. Approximately 130 ml of peripheral blood was drawn per donor, and PBMC were isolated by Ficoll-Paque PLUS density-gradient centrifugation. After sorting, cells were lysed in RLT buffer, RNA was extracted using a Qiagen RNeasy kit, and the extracted RNA was stored at -80 degrees C.

Library construction relied on UMI-ligation and nested PCR. To cover both TRBC1 and TRBC2, the beta constant-region primer consisted of an equimolar mix of two oligonucleotides. T4 RNA ligase 1 ligated a single-stranded oligonucleotide carrying the SP2 primer and a 12-nucleotide UMI to the cDNA 3' end. Four rounds of PCR were used to amplify ligated cDNA, with nested alpha and beta constant-region primers being used together with the SP2 primer. The ligation reaction was incubated at 16°C for about 20-24 hours. To avoid over-amplification, PCR2 was usually performed as a SYBR Green qPCR and halted once a predetermined threshold was reached. Every purification after the first one was done using Agencourt AMPure XP magnetic beads. Library quantification was done by Qubit, followed by a TapeStation check on which the main peak was expected at around 650 bp. Pooled libraries were sequenced on an Illumina MiSeq with v2 2x251 paired-end kits, typically giving roughly 0.95-2.3 million reads per sample. Each sample library was pooled at approximately 4 nM, and about 5-7.5% PhiX was included to improve cluster recognition. The authors' pipeline ran thus. Using tag matching that tolerated one base-pair mismatch, Decombinator assigned V and J genes to FASTQ reads that had been processed by Demultiplexor. Collapsinator relied on UMIs to fix sequencing errors as well as frequency errors caused by PCR heterogeneity. CDR3Translator translated TCRs and extracted CDR3s from the conserved cysteine to the FGXG phenylalanine, flagging non-productive sequences. Gini, Shannon entropy and inverse Simpson indices were computed after subsampling the repertoires to the same number of UMI-defined TCRs. Clonotype abundance distributions were fitted to a power law by maximum likelihood within the linear range. When run on a single naive CD8 sample, MIGEC and the pipeline yielded similar UMI counts, similar unique TCR numbers and similar clonal distributions. Repertoires were searched for around 7,300 CMV-associated CDR3 sequences compiled from VDJdb and a published dataset. The raw public data were reprocessed by TCRdb itself: fastp quality trimming at Q25, MiXCR clonotype calling, in-frame beta chains only. Rows matching on CDR3 protein sequence are summarized as one entry with the most common DNA and genes. Here the V and J calls rest on TCRdb's processing, not on the authors' analysis. The sample table holds tens of thousands of distinct CDR3 sequences, of which roughly 7.3% were seen once. The ten top clones hold about 1.6% of the sample.

This sample is part of a study of naive and memory T cell subsets (dated by TCRdb to between 2016 and 2019). For the wider study: The study applied an open-source, UMI-based TCR alpha and beta sequencing pipeline to sorted naive and memory peripheral blood T cell subsets. RNA was DNase-treated and reverse transcribed with TCR constant-region primers, mostly using SuperScript III. The results of the functional CMV T cell responses matched the IgG serology results in every case.

The CDR3 starts with the cysteine, ends with the phenylalanine, and has 17 residues. Only CDR3 DNA is held: 51 bases, read in frame from base 1. A distance of 30 bases separates the germline ends of V and J, which lose 5 bases and 8 bases respectively. CDR1 is given as DFQATT and CDR2 as SNEGSKA, both from the germline V gene (reference sequence). Broad study findings and their caveats: Each clonotype was defined as a single alpha or beta chain sequence rather than as a paired alpha/beta receptor. TCR abundance followed a power law with an exponent that was different for naive and memory subsets but consistent across the three individuals. In both CD4 and CD8 cells, the Gini index increased while Shannon and inverse Simpson diversity decreased from naive through CM, EM and EMRA. RNA-based TCR counts may be influenced by expression changes linked to T cell activation and differentiation. After error correction, only a single occurrence was seen for over 95% of naive TCR sequences, so much steeper abundance distributions were produced than in memory subsets. The repertoire findings for the naive and memory subsets could not be validated against a ground truth because none was available.

Source material: central memory CD4+ T cells from blood. What the cell subset or site label conveys for this sample: central memory, CD45RA- CD27+. The receptor's source is a human donor in good health. The V gene is TRBV20-1 and the J gene is TRBJ1-1, with TRBD1 as a weak D call on 6 bases. The encoded CDR3 is CSASLANRVTTTGEAFF. The sequenced DNA is TGCAGTGCTTCCTTAGCAAACAGGGTTACTACCACAGGGGAAGCTTTCTTT.